This T cell receptor beta chain is drawn from a study of type 1 and type 2 diabetes patients. PCR was run on genomic DNA. Multiplex PCR with 30 forward and 13 reverse primers amplified the TCR beta CDR3. MiXCR was run by TCRdb on the multiplex PCR reads, yielding one entry per CDR3 protein. The sample holds under 300,000 distinct CDR3 sequences, 40% to 50% seen once. The CDR3 totals 15 residues. V was clipped by 8 bases and J by 2 bases, with 17 bases between them. Germline V CDR1 and CDR2: MNHEY, SMNVEV (reference sequence). The sequenced sample consisted of peripheral blood mononuclear cells (PBMCs). This sequence was found in a man in his late teens or twenties with type 2 diabetes. This chain links TRBV27 with TRBJ2-3; D is possibly TRBD1 or TRBD2 (6 bases each). The CDR3 here is CASQAQGTYTDTQYF. The CDR3 coding sequence is TGTGCCAGCCAGGCCCAGGGGACTTACACAGATACGCAGTATTTT.